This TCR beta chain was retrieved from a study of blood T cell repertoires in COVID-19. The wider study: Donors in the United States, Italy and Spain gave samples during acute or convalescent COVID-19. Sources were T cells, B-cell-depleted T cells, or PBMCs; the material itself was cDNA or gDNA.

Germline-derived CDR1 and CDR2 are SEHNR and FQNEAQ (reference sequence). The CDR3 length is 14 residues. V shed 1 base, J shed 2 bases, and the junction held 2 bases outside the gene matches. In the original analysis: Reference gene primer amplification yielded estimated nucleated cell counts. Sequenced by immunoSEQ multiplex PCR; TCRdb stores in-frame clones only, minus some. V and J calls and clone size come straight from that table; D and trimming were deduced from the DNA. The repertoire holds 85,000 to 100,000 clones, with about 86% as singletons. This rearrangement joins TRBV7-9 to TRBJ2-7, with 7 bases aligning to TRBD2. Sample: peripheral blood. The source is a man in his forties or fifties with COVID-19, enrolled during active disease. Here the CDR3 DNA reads TGTGCCAGCAGCTTAGATGCGGGGGCCTACGAGCAGTACTTC. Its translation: CASSLDAGAYEQYF.